This is a list of T cell receptor beta chains from one sample in a study of a mutant IDH1 vaccine in newly diagnosed glioma. Profiling relied on immunoSEQ multiplex PCR, and the TCRdb table lists in-frame clones only, not all of them. The sample shows approximately 36,000 clones, roughly 92% of them seen only once. The sample in question was PBMCs, obtained from a glioma patient treated with radiotherapy, temozolomide or both. These TCRs come from a man younger than 35 with glioma. CDR3s include the opening cysteine and the closing phenylalanine or tryptophan. The D gene is left open where the match is weak. Some rows mark clone size as missing; the rest say once, few, many or name a class of expanded clone.

clone size	V gene	J gene	D gene	CDR3 DNA	CDR3 protein
.	TRBV7-2	TRBJ2-2	.	TGTGCCAGCAGCTCGGGGACCGGGGAGCTGTTTTTT	CASSSGTGELFF
.	TRBV7-9	TRBJ1-1	.	TGTGCCAGCAGCTTGACAGTGACGGGAGGGACTGAAGCTTTCTTT	CASSLTVTGGTEAFF
.	TRBV5-1	TRBJ2-7	.	TGCGCCAGCAGCTTGGTACCTACTAGGGACTACGAGCAGTACTTC	CASSLVPTRDYEQYF
.	TRBV10-3	TRBJ1-1	TRBD1	TGTGCCACCGACAGGGATAACCGTTTGACTGAAGCTTTCTTT	CATDRDNRLTEAFF
.	TRBV18	TRBJ1-6	TRBD1	TGTGCCAGCTCACCTGGGGACAGAAGTAATTCACCCCTCCACTTT	CASSPGDRSNSPLHF
.	TRBV30	TRBJ2-7	TRBD1	TGTGCCTGGAGTACAGGGGTAGCAACCTACGAGCAGTACTTC	CAWSTGVATYEQYF
.	TRBV13	TRBJ1-4	TRBD1	TGTGCCAGCAACCCCGATTCCCGACAGGGGACAACTGAAAAACTGTTTTTT	CASNPDSRQGTTEKLFF
.	TRBV7-9	TRBJ2-7	.	TGTGCCAGCAGCTTCGGGTTTAGTGACGAGCAGTACTTC	CASSFGFSDEQYF
.	TRBV4-1	TRBJ2-1	TRBD2	TGCGCCAGCAGCCAAGTCGCGACTAGCGTCTCCTACAATGAGCAGTTCTTC	CASSQVATSVSYNEQFF
.	TRBV6-5	TRBJ1-2	.	TGTGCCAGCAGCCCTGGGGGAGGCGGTGGCTACACCTTC	CASSPGGGGGYTF
.	TRBV10-3	TRBJ2-2	TRBD1	TGTGCCATCAGAGGTGACAGGGTGGGCACCGGGGAGCTGTTTTTT	CAIRGDRVGTGELFF
.	TRBV6-1	TRBJ1-5	.	TGTGCCAGCAGTGAGCTCAGTTCAAGCAATCAGCCCCAGCATTTT	CASSELSSSNQPQHF
.	TRBV19	TRBJ1-1	TRBD1	TGTGCCAGTGGGACAGGGGGCGCCTACACTGAAGCTTTCTTT	CASGTGGAYTEAFF
.	TRBV6-5	TRBJ1-2	.	TGTGCCAGCAGTTACTCAGGATACTATGGCTACACCTTC	CASSYSGYYGYTF
.	TRBV5-1	TRBJ2-5	.	TGCGCCAGCAGCCCCGGGGACTCCAGCCCTGGGACCCAGTACTTC	CASSPGDSSPGTQYF
.	TRBV6-5	TRBJ2-7	TRBD2	TGTGCCAGCGGTAGCGGGAGTCACGAGCAGTACTTC	CASGSGSHEQYF
once	TRBV5-6	TRBJ2-1	TRBD2	TGTGCCAGCAGCAGGCTAGCGGAGAAGCAGTTCTTC	CASSRLAEKQFF
.	TRBV4-3	TRBJ2-3	.	TGCGCCAGCAGCCCCGACAGGCAGAGGGGCACAGATACGCAGTATTTT	CASSPDRQRGTDTQYF
.	TRBV6-1	TRBJ1-1	.	TGTGCCAGCAGTAGGAGTCAGGGGAACACTGAAGCTTTCTTT	CASSRSQGNTEAFF
.	TRBV5-1	TRBJ1-1	.	TGCGCCAGCAGCTGGGGGGGCGAAGCTTTCTTT	CASSWGGEAFF
.	TRBV4-2	TRBJ2-7	TRBD2	TGTGCCAGCAGCCAGGAGGACGGGCTAGCGGATACCTACGAGCAGTACTTC	CASSQEDGLADTYEQYF
.	TRBV14	TRBJ2-3	.	TGTGCCAGCAGCGGCCCAGGGAGCACAGATACGCAGTATTTT	CASSGPGSTDTQYF
.	TRBV6-6	TRBJ2-7	TRBD2	TGTGCCAGCAGGCCCGGGGGGGGCGCCGGGGAGCAGTACTTC	CASRPGGGAGEQYF
.	TRBV28	TRBJ1-5	.	TGTGCCAGCAGTTCCCTCGGACAAGACAATCAGCCCCAGCATTTT	CASSSLGQDNQPQHF
.	TRBV10-3	TRBJ2-3	TRBD2	TGTGCCACCGGCCCGGGACTAGGCACAGATACGCAGTATTTT	CATGPGLGTDTQYF
.	TRBV4-1	TRBJ2-1	.	TGCGCCGGCAGCCAAGCGAGACCTATCGATGAGCAGTTCTTC	CAGSQARPIDEQFF
.	TRBV7-6	TRBJ2-7	TRBD1	TGTGCCAGCAGCTCTCGACAGGGCTCCTACGAGCAGTACTTC	CASSSRQGSYEQYF
.	TRBV19	TRBJ2-7	.	TGTGCCAGTACCTCCGGATCTGGTCTCCCCTACGAGCAGTACTTC	CASTSGSGLPYEQYF
.	TRBV6-5	TRBJ1-2	.	TGTGCCAGCAGTTACTCAGGGGTTTCCCCTAACTATGGCTACACCTTC	CASSYSGVSPNYGYTF
.	TRBV7-2	TRBJ1-5	.	TGTGCCAGCAGCTTAGCGGGGTTTGGGCAGGACCCTACATCCCAGCATTTT	CASSLAGFGQDPTSQHF
.	TRBV30	TRBJ1-1	.	TGTGCCTGGACCTCGGGACTTATGAACACTGAAGCTTTCTTT	CAWTSGLMNTEAFF
.	TRBV4-2	TRBJ1-4	.	TGTGCCAGCAGCCAAGAGGAGCAGGGGCGGTATCAAAAACTGTTTTTT	CASSQEEQGRYQKLFF
.	TRBV5-1	TRBJ1-2	.	TGCGCCAGCAGTGGGACTGACCTTAGAATGAGGGGGAACTATGGCTACACCTTC	CASSGTDLRMRGNYGYTF
.	TRBV5-4	TRBJ1-1	.	TGTGCCAGCAGCTTGGAACTATCGAACACTGAAGCTTTCTTT	CASSLELSNTEAFF